A single sample gave rise to the 11 T cell receptor beta chains below, sequenced in a study of T cells in Graves' hyperthyroidism and ophthalmopathy. TCR beta CDR3 regions were amplified from RNA. Initially, a first-round RT-PCR of the TCR CDR3 employed the HTBI primer set. TCRdb re-called the multiplex PCR reads with MiXCR, one entry per CDR3 protein. Of about 250,000 distinct CDR3 sequences in the sample, approximately 16% were seen once. Material for sequencing was blood. These receptors all stem from a woman aged 45-65 years with Graves' hyperthyroidism that later progressed to Graves' ophthalmopathy.

The genes are TRBV6-2 or TRBV6-3 and TRBJ2-2; TRBD1 matches 8 bases. CDR3 size: 13 residues. CDR1 and CDR2 from the germline V gene are MNHEY and SVGEGT. With V trimmed by 8 bases and J by 5 bases, 4 bases remained unmatched. The CDR3 sequence is CASRDRRTGELFF. The CDR3 coding sequence is TGTGCCAGCCGGGACAGGCGAACCGGGGAGCTGTTTTTT.

This clonotype was recorded many times. V is TRBV7-9 and J is TRBJ2-7; the D is unclear. Germline V CDR1 and CDR2: SEHNR, FQNEAQ (reference sequence). Deletions cut 0 bases from V and 5 bases from J, with 11 bases between. This CDR3 contains 14 residues. CDR3 nucleotides: TGTGCCAGCAGCTTAGCTCTGGGGATCAACGAGCAGTACTTC. Residues: CASSLALGINEQYF.

This clonotype occurred many times. The chain uses TRBV28 and TRBJ2-5; possibly TRBD1 for D (6 bases). The CDR3 covers 16 residues. In germline, CDR1 is MDHEN, CDR2 SYDVKM. The V end was cut by 3 bases, the J end by 7 bases, with 21 bases between. CDR3 amino acids: CASSFPGPPGGSTQYF. DNA for the CDR3: TGTGCCAGCAGTTTTCCCGGACCGCCTGGGGGCTCGACCCAGTACTTC. Full variable domain (outside the CDR3, taken from reference TRBV28 and TRBJ2-5): DVKVTQSSRYLVKRTGEKVFLECVQDMDHENMFWYRQDPGLGLRLIYFSYDVKMKEKGDIPEGYSVSREKKERFSLILESASTNQTSMYLCASSFPGPPGGSTQYFGPGTRLLVL.

V is TRBV29-1 and J is TRBJ2-6; the D gene is possibly TRBD1 (6 bases). The CDR3 covers 17 residues. Germline V gives CDR1 SQVTM, CDR2 ANQGSEA. The V and J ends lost 8 bases and 0 bases respectively, with 20 bases between them. The chain's CDR3 is CSPDWDNDLSGANVLTF. The CDR3 region has the DNA TGCAGCCCCGACTGGGACAACGACCTCTCTGGGGCCAACGTCCTGACTTTC. The complete variable domain, with remaining parts taken from reference TRBV29-1 and TRBJ2-6, reads SAVISQKPSRDICQRGTSLTIQCQVDSQVTMMFWYRQQPGQSLTLIATANQGSEATYESGFVIDKFPISRPNLTFSTLTVSNMSPEDSSIYLCSPDWDNDLSGANVLTFGAGSRLTVL.

This clonotype has at least ten counts. The chain recombines TRBV28 with TRBJ2-7, with TRBD2 identical over 9 bases. The J segment lost 4 bases and the V segment lost 1 base, leaving 11 bases of the junction unmatched. Germline V gene lookup returns CDR1 MDHEN and CDR2 SYDVKM. The CDR3 consists of 17 residues. The CDR3 region has the DNA TGTGCCAGCAGTTTATCGTGGTGGGGCGGGGGGGGATACGAGCAGTACTTC. Protein sequence: CASSLSWWGGGGYEQYF.

This clonotype has ten or more counts. The rearrangement joins TRBV24-1 to TRBJ2-1, with 12 bases fitting TRBD2. Germline V gene sequence: CDR1 KGHDR, CDR2 SFDVKD. This CDR3 contains 16 residues. The V and J ends lost 4 bases and 4 bases, in that order; junction bases with no gene match: 4. The CDR3 spells CATSEPTSGSYNEQFF. The CDR3 DNA reads as TGTGCCACCAGTGAACCGACTAGCGGGAGTTACAATGAGCAGTTCTTC.

This clonotype was picked up one time. The chain combines TRBV7-9 with TRBJ2-1, with 13 bases that match TRBD2. V was clipped by 2 bases and J by 2 bases; unmatched bases: 3. This CDR3 contains 17 residues. CDR1 and CDR2 from the germline V gene are SEHNR and FQNEAQ (reference sequence). The CDR3 DNA sequence: TGTGCCAGCAGCTTAACTAGCGGGGGGGAAACCTACAATGAGCAGTTCTTC. Its translation is CASSLTSGGETYNEQFF.

This clonotype was detected many times. The rearrangement joins TRBV7-9 to TRBJ2-2; TRBD2 is a possible D gene (6 bases). V was shortened by 1 base and J by 0 bases, with 12 bases between the two germline ends. In germline, CDR1 is SEHNR, CDR2 FQNEAQ (reference sequence). This CDR3 comprises 17 residues. The CDR3 sequence is CASSLDFRGTNTGELFF. The DNA of the CDR3 is TGTGCCAGCAGCTTAGATTTCCGGGGGACGAACACCGGGGAGCTGTTTTTT.

The rearrangement joins TRBV20-1 to TRBJ1-5; TRBD1 aligns across 8 bases. The V gene's germline CDR1 is DFQATT and CDR2 SNEGSKA (reference sequence). Unmatched junction bases numbered 8, after V lost 6 bases and J lost 4 bases. There are 14 residues in the CDR3. The CDR3 DNA reads TGCAGTGCGCCCGACAGGGGTTGGAATCAGCCCCAGCATTTT. Amino acid sequence: CSAPDRGWNQPQHF.

This clonotype was seen only a few times. This rearrangement joins TRBV20-1 to TRBJ2-1; a weak D match, TRBD2 (7 bases). Germline V CDR1 and CDR2: DFQATT, SNEGSKA (reference sequence). Trimming took off 3 bases at V and 4 bases at J, with 19 bases between the two ends. This CDR3 comprises 16 residues. The CDR3, as DNA: TGCAGTGCTAGTCGCCTGGGGAGGGGGGGGTACAATGAGCAGTTCTTC. It translates to CSASRLGRGGYNEQFF.

This chain joins TRBV20-1 and TRBJ2-7; D may match TRBD1 or TRBD2 (5 bases each). CDR1 is DFQATT and CDR2 is SNEGSKA in the germline V gene (reference sequence). CDR3 length equals 14 residues. Trimming removed 2 bases at V and 5 bases at J, with 16 bases between. This CDR3 is CSARLDWQGHEQYF. Here the CDR3 DNA reads TGCAGTGCTAGACTTGACTGGCAGGGACACGAGCAGTACTTC.